This T cell receptor (beta chain) was captured in a study of shared clonotypes between healthy human individuals. Comment on this clone: The antigen is unknown.

Trimming removed 7 bases at V and 2 bases at J, with 8 bases between. The CDR3 is made up of 11 amino acids. The germline CDR1 and CDR2 sequences are SQVTM and ANQGSEA. It was across several immunoSEQ plates that each subset's genomic DNA was evenly split. Assay: immunoSEQ multiplex PCR; the TCRdb copy retains only in-frame clones and omits some. The data contain about 2 million clones, roughly 96% of them singletons. Regarding the study as a whole: What limited the represented genetic and exposure-history diversity was the small number of donors. Naive subsets tended to show greater estimated richness than memory subsets.

CD4+ cells underwent separation, giving CD45RA+ naive and CD45RA-negative memory subsets. The chain couples TRBV29-1 to TRBJ1-1; D ambiguous. The receptor was isolated from a man aged 18 to 30 in good health. Sequenced: naive CD4+ T cells sorted from blood. The subset is: CD45RA+ positively selected. This CDR3 reads CSALTNTEAFF. CDR3 coding DNA: TGCAGCGCCCTAACAAACACTGAAGCTTTCTTT.